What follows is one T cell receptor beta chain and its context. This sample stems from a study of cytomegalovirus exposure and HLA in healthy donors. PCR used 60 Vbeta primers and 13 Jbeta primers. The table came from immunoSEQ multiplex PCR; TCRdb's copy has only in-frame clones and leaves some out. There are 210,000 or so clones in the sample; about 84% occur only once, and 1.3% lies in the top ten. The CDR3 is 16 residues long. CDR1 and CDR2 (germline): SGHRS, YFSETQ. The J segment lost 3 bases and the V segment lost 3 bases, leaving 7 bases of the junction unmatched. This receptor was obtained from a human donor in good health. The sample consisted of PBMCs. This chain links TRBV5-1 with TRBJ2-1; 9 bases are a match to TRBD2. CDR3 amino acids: CASSSPGLAVYNEQFF. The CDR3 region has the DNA TGCGCCAGCAGCTCTCCGGGACTAGCCGTCTACAATGAGCAGTTCTTC.